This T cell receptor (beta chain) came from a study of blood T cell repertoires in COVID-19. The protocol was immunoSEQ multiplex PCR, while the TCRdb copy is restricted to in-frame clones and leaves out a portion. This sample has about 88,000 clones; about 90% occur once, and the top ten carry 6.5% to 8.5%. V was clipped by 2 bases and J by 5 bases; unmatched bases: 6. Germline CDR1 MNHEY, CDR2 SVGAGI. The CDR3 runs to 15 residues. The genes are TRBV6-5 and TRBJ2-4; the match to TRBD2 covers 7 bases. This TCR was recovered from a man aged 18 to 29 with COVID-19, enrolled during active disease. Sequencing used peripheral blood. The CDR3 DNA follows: TGTGCCAGCAGTTACCGGCTAGCGGCTGAAAACATTCAGTACTTC. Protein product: CASSYRLAAENIQYF.